The clone carrying this TCR beta chain was seen many times. The CDR3 has 11 residues. Trimming took off 8 bases at V and 5 bases at J, with 10 bases between the two ends. Germline CDR1 and CDR2: GTSNPN and SVGIG (reference sequence). This entry comes from a study of regulatory T cells in long-lasting Graves disease. The time point: newly diagnosed GD, antithyroid drugs for less than 3 months. From RNA extracted from PBMCs, the TCR library was made. Under American Thyroid Association guidelines, Graves' disease was diagnosed. CDR3 regions were amplified by Arm-PCR using iRepertoire HTBI primers to build TCR beta libraries. Via MiXCR, TCRdb re-called the multiplex PCR reads, giving one row per CDR3 protein. This table holds 400,000 to 650,000 distinct CDR3 sequences, roughly 15% found once. These data also featured in a second study, about T cells in Graves' hyperthyroidism and ophthalmopathy. This second study notes: Diagnosing involved the use of clinical symptoms, serum thyroxine and TRAb, thyroid ultrasound and orbital computed tomography. The HTBI set primed first-round TCR CDR3 RT-PCR. Before onset, by a median of approximately 5.9 months, the model predicted ophthalmopathy.

This clonotype originated in a woman aged 35-60 years with Graves disease. V is TRBV30 and J is TRBJ2-1; D is uncertain. This sample comprised peripheral blood mononuclear cells (PBMCs), obtained at new diagnosis, from a patient treated with antithyroid drugs. CDR3 amino acids: CAMHLNNEQFF. The CDR3 DNA sequence: TGTGCCATGCACCTCAACAATGAGCAGTTCTTC.